These 22 T cell receptor beta chains were sequenced from one sample in a study of graft-versus-host responses after intestinal transplantation. No antigen has been identified for these receptors. Data came from immunoSEQ multiplex PCR; TCRdb stores just in-frame clones and leaves some out. This table has 100,000 or so clones, 93% appearing once. The material was unstimulated CD8+ T cells sorted from spleen or lymph node cells, obtained before intestinal transplant. All receptors derive from a human donor who received an intestinal transplant.

The CDR3 loop is CASSGGENTEAFF. The DNA for the CDR3 is TGTGCCAGCAGTGGAGGTGAAAACACTGAAGCTTTCTTT. The chain carries TRBV7-2 and TRBJ1-1; no clear D. V was clipped by 6 bases and J by 2 bases, with 10 bases between them. The CDR3 has 13 residues. The germline V gene encodes CDR1 SGHTA and CDR2 FQGNSA.

As concerns this clone: Other DNA variants within this sample encode the same CDR3. The rearrangement joins TRBV9 to TRBJ2-7, with 10 bases fitting TRBD1. The germline V gene encodes CDR1 SGDLS and CDR2 YYNGEE. This CDR3 comprises 14 residues. V shed 2 bases and J 3 bases; nucleotides not matched to a gene: 2. CDR3: CASSVGTGDYEQYF. The DNA for the CDR3 is TGTGCCAGCAGCGTGGGGACAGGGGACTACGAGCAGTACTTC.

The chain uses TRBV5-1 and TRBJ2-1; D is possibly TRBD2 (6 bases). Trimming stripped 5 bases from V and 5 bases from J, with 17 bases between. Germline CDR1 and CDR2: SGHRS and YFSETQ. The CDR3 contains 15 residues. The CDR3 loop is CASRLSAGMDNEQFF. In nucleotides, the CDR3 is TGCGCCAGCAGGCTGTCGGCGGGGATGGACAATGAGCAGTTCTTC.

CDR3: CASSPYGRQTYMNTEAFF. CDR3 sequence (DNA): TGTGCCAGCAGCCCCTACGGTAGGCAGACTTACATGAACACTGAAGCTTTCTTT. This sequence joins TRBV7-2 and TRBJ1-1, with D hard to call. The CDR3 spans 18 residues. Looked up from germline, CDR1 is SGHTA and CDR2 is FQGNSA. V lost 5 bases, J lost 0 bases, and 22 bases lay in between.

This chain uses TRBV29-1 with TRBJ1-2, with a possible D match to TRBD1 (6 bases). With 5 bases removed from V and 2 bases from J, the gap between germline ends came to 9 bases. The length of the CDR3 is 12 residues. Germline values: CDR1 SQVTM, CDR2 ANQGSEA. The CDR3 reads CSVRDNNYGYTF. CDR3 in DNA: TGCAGCGTTCGGGACAACAACTATGGCTACACCTTC. Full variable domain (rest looked up from reference TRBV29-1 and TRBJ1-2): SAVISQKPSRDICQRGTSLTIQCQVDSQVTMMFWYRQQPGQSLTLIATANQGSEATYESGFVIDKFPISRPNLTFSTLTVSNMSPEDSSIYLCSVRDNNYGYTFGSGTRLTVV.

Written as DNA, the CDR3 is TGTGCCAGCAGCCTGATCGCGACAGATACGCAGTATTTT. As protein: CASSLIATDTQYF. The chain combines TRBV14 with TRBJ2-3; D remains ambiguous. Per the germline V gene, CDR1 is SGHDN and CDR2 is FVKESK. The CDR3 has 13 residues. Trimming removed 4 bases from V and 3 bases from J, with 8 bases in between.

The V call is TRBV20-1, the J call TRBJ2-4, with D possibly TRBD2 on 7 matching bases. CDR3 length: 11 amino acids. The germline V gene has CDR1 DFQATT and CDR2 SNEGSKA (reference sequence). The CDR3 nucleotides are TGCAGCCTTATAGGGGGGGGCATTCAGTACTTC. It translates to CSLIGGGIQYF.

This chain uses TRBV11-2 with TRBJ2-7; D is undetermined. The CDR3 extends over 12 amino acids. Germline CDR1 SGHAT, CDR2 FQNNGV. The V gene lost 0 bases and the J gene lost 6 bases, with 6 bases spanning the gap. Here the CDR3 DNA reads TGTGCCAGCAGCTTAGATCGCGTCGAGCAGTACTTC. This translates into CASSLDRVEQYF.

The chain recombines TRBV6-6 with TRBJ2-1, with no clear D. The CDR3 length is 13 residues. Trimming took 3 bases from V and 4 from J, leaving 7 bases between them. Germline assignment: CDR1 MNHNY and CDR2 SVGAGI (reference sequence). The CDR3 DNA sequence: TGTGCCAGCAGTTATGTTACATACAATGAGCAGTTCTTC. Its protein product is CASSYVTYNEQFF.

V and J are TRBV7-9 and TRBJ2-1; possibly TRBD2 for D (6 bases). Germline assignment: CDR1 SEHNR and CDR2 FQNEAQ (reference sequence). CDR3 length: 14 amino acids. Trimming cost V 9 bases and J 4 bases, with 16 bases left between them. CDR3 sequence (DNA): TGTGCCAGAGCTGCCGGGACTCCGTACAATGAGCAGTTCTTC. Translating it yields CARAAGTPYNEQFF.

This sequence joins TRBV13 and TRBJ2-3, with 8 positions matching TRBD2. The germline V gene encodes CDR1 PRHDT and CDR2 FYEKMQ (reference sequence). Trimming took 5 bases from V and 4 from J; bases not matched to a gene: 14. The CDR3 length is 17 residues. This chain's CDR3 is CASSHPGGAGGADTQYF. CDR3 coding DNA: TGTGCCAGCAGCCATCCCGGGGGTGCGGGGGGCGCAGATACGCAGTATTTT.

The chain carries TRBV7-2 and TRBJ2-7, with D possibly being TRBD2 (6 bases). Trimming took 2 bases from V and 1 from J, leaving 12 bases between them. The germline gives CDR1 SGHTA, CDR2 FQGNSA. There are 15 residues in the CDR3. CDR3 residues: CASSLSGGVSYEQYF. In nucleotides, the CDR3 is TGTGCCAGCAGCTTATCGGGCGGGGTATCCTACGAGCAGTACTTC. Full variable domain (rest looked up from reference TRBV7-2 and TRBJ2-7): GAGVSQSPSNKVTEKGKDVELRCDPISGHTALYWYRQSLGQGLEFLIYFQGNSAPDKSGLPSDRFSAERTGGSVSTLTIQRTQQEDSAVYLCASSLSGGVSYEQYFGPGTRLTVT.

The J gene is TRBJ2-7, the V gene TRBV30; D is possibly TRBD1 (6 bases). This CDR3 region has 15 residues. V was shortened by 1 base and J by 0 bases, with 13 bases between the two germline ends. Germline CDR1 and CDR2: GTSNPN and SVGIG (reference sequence). For the CDR3, the DNA is TGTGCCTGGAGTGGACAGGTCCACGGCTCCTACGAGCAGTACTTC. Translating it yields CAWSGQVHGSYEQYF.

The chain is built from TRBV11-2 and TRBJ2-5; 12 bases line up with TRBD2. The CDR3 has 16 residues. Germline assignment: CDR1 SGHAT and CDR2 FQNNGV. Trimming removed 2 bases from V and 1 base from J; junction bases left unmatched: 2. The CDR3 reads CASSLPLAGGQETQYF. In DNA form, the CDR3 reads TGTGCCAGCAGCTTACCACTAGCGGGGGGCCAAGAGACCCAGTACTTC.

The chain joins TRBV7-9 to TRBJ2-1; 8 bases match TRBD1. Germline loops: CDR1 SEHNR, CDR2 FQNEAQ (reference sequence). This CDR3 contains 15 residues. Trimming cost V 2 bases and J 7 bases; bases outside gene matches: 7. CDR3 protein: CASSLLTGVGNEQFF. CDR3 DNA sequence: TGTGCCAGCAGCTTACTGACAGGGGTAGGGAATGAGCAGTTCTTC. Based on the CDR3 plus reference TRBV7-9 and TRBJ2-1, the full variable domain is DTGVSQNPRHKITKRGQNVTFRCDPISEHNRLYWYRQTLGQGPEFLTYFQNEAQLEKSRLLSDRFSAERPKGSFSTLEIQRTEQGDSAMYLCASSLLTGVGNEQFFGPGTRLTVL.

The chain recombines TRBV30 with TRBJ1-2, with D possibly TRBD1 on 5 matching bases. The CDR3 is made up of 13 amino acids. The germline CDR1 and CDR2 sequences are GTSNPN and SVGIG (reference sequence). V shed 0 bases and J shed 6 bases, with 11 bases lying between them. The CDR3 here is CAWSVLGTDGYTF. The CDR3 bases are TGTGCCTGGAGTGTTTTGGGGACTGATGGCTACACCTTC.

This sequence joins TRBV7-9 and TRBJ2-2, with 8 bases fitting TRBD1. With V trimmed by 4 bases and J by 5 bases, 9 bases remained unmatched. Germline-derived CDR1 and CDR2 are SEHNR and FQNEAQ (reference sequence). The CDR3 is 16 amino acids. The CDR3 is CASSSNQGARTGELFF. The CDR3 DNA reads TGTGCCAGCAGCTCCAACCAGGGGGCGCGGACCGGGGAGCTGTTTTTT.

The chain recombines TRBV29-1 with TRBJ1-1, with D perhaps TRBD1 (6 bases). With 3 bases removed from V and 5 bases from J, the gap between germline ends came to 16 bases. CDR3 length equals 14 residues. Looked up from germline, CDR1 is SQVTM and CDR2 is ANQGSEA. CDR3 coding DNA: TGCAGCGTTGAGCAGGGGAGGGAGCTGACTGAAGCTTTCTTT. Amino acids: CSVEQGRELTEAFF.

This rearrangement joins TRBV11-2 to TRBJ2-2; 8 positions match TRBD1. The CDR3 sequence is 17 residues long. The germline V gene has CDR1 SGHAT and CDR2 FQNNGV. J was trimmed by 4 bases and V by 0 bases; bases with no gene match: 7. The CDR3, as DNA: TGTGCCAGCAGCTTAGATCAATGGACAGGGTCCACCGGGGAGCTGTTTTTT. This codes for CASSLDQWTGSTGELFF.

The V gene is TRBV7-9, the J gene TRBJ2-1; 7 bases align to TRBD1. Germline loops: CDR1 SEHNR, CDR2 FQNEAQ (reference sequence). Unmatched junction bases numbered 12, after V lost 0 bases and J lost 7 bases. The CDR3 sequence is 17 residues long. The CDR3 sequence: CASSLATGLLIGNEQFF. The CDR3 region has the DNA TGTGCCAGCAGCTTAGCGACAGGGTTATTGATTGGAAATGAGCAGTTCTTC. The variable domain in full, completed from reference TRBV7-9 and TRBJ2-1, reads DTGVSQNPRHKITKRGQNVTFRCDPISEHNRLYWYRQTLGQGPEFLTYFQNEAQLEKSRLLSDRFSAERPKGSFSTLEIQRTEQGDSAMYLCASSLATGLLIGNEQFFGPGTRLTVL.

The genes are TRBV30 and TRBJ1-1, with no clear D. V lost 0 bases and J 0 bases, leaving 11 bases between the germline ends. CDR3 length equals 15 residues. Germline loops: CDR1 GTSNPN, CDR2 SVGIG (reference sequence). CDR3 sequence reads: CAWSVGRAMNTEAFF. The DNA for the CDR3 is TGTGCCTGGAGTGTAGGGCGGGCAATGAACACTGAAGCTTTCTTT.

V gene TRBV5-6 combines with J gene TRBJ2-1, with 11 nucleotides matching TRBD2. The trim removed 2 bases at V and 2 bases at J, leaving 3 bases unmatched. Germline assignment: CDR1 SGHDT and CDR2 YYEEEE. The CDR3 sequence is 16 residues long. CDR3: CASSLMTSGAYNEQFF. DNA of the CDR3: TGTGCCAGCAGCTTAATGACTAGCGGGGCCTACAATGAGCAGTTCTTC.